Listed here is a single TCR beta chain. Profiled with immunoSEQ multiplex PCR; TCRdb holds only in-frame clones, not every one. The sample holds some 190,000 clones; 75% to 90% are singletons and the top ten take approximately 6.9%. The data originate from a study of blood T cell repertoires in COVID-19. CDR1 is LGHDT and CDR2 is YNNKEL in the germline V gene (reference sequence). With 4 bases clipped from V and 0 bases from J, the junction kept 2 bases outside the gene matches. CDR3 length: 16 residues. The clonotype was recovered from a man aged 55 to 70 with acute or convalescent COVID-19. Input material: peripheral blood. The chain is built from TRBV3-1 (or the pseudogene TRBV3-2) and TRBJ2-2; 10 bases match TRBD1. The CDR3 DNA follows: TGTGCCAGCAGCCTGACAGGGGGCGCGAACACCGGGGAGCTGTTTTTT. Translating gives CASSLTGGANTGELFF.